Detailed here is one T cell receptor (beta chain). As yet, its antigen is unknown. Gene names denote mouse genes. The CDR3 extends 1 residue past the end of the read, so its final part is completed from the germline J gene. TCRbeta CDR3 was sequenced at survey depth with template counts. Method: immunoSEQ multiplex PCR; TCRdb's copy keeps in-frame clones and lacks some. The repertoire holds 4,600 or so clones, with more than 40% as singletons. These data belong to a study of tissue T cells after allogeneic stem cell transplantation. The study's findings and limits: Within patients, tissue anatomy strongly shaped TCR repertoire composition. Some tissue clones might be persisting host cells; their alloreactivity or antigen specificity was not determined.

Sample time point: mouse harvest day 14 after allogeneic transplant. Tail vein injection delivered 10^7 T-cell-depleted bone marrow cells and 10^6 splenic CD5+ T cells. This mouse GVHD model was MHC-mismatched B6 to BALB/c, profiled day 7 or 14. CDR3 length: 16 residues. The germline CDR1 and CDR2 sequences are SGHLS and HYDKME. Trimming took 0 bases from V and 5 from J; bases not matched to a gene: 4. This clonotype originated in a female BALB/c mouse given C57BL/6 T cells with graft-versus-host disease after an allogeneic hematopoietic cell transplant. The chain combines TRBV12-2 with TRBJ2-4; 13 bases line up with TRBD2. Specimen: lymph node tissue. This CDR3 reads CASSLGLGGRGNTLYF. Incomplete CDR3 DNA: TGTGCCAGCTCTCTCGGACTGGGGGGGCGCGGAAACACCTTGTAC.